This T cell receptor (beta chain) was captured by sequencing in a study of shared clonotypes between healthy human individuals. Whole-study context: The study drew on two women and three men aged 18 to 49 as donors. Study-level findings and limits: The donor pool, a small one, limited the genetic and exposure-history diversity represented.

Genomic DNA of each subset was evenly split across several immunoSEQ plates. The assay was immunoSEQ multiplex PCR, and TCRdb's table has in-frame clones only and misses some. The sample holds 500,000 to 650,000 clones, 70% to 80% seen once. The junction had 10 bases not matched to a gene; V was cut back by 5 bases and J by 3 bases. This CDR3 comprises 15 residues. Germline CDR1 SGHTA, CDR2 FQGNSA. Of note for this clone: Its target is unknown.

Participating donors were healthy, HIV-negative adults free of recent acute infections or vaccinations. This clonotype was obtained from a woman aged 35 to 49 in good health. Some clones in this sample may be carry-over from other donors' samples. The sequenced sample consisted of PBMCs. The gene calls are TRBV7-2 and TRBJ2-7; 7 nucleotides line up with TRBD2. CDR3 amino acids: CASSVNGAGVYEQYF. The CDR3 bases are TGTGCCAGCAGCGTCAATGGGGCGGGAGTCTACGAGCAGTACTTC.